A single sample gave rise to the 26 T cell receptor beta chains below, sequenced in a study of CD8 T cells in Susac syndrome (dated by TCRdb to the late 2010s). To prepare the library, the immunoSEQ multiplex PCR assay was applied. RNA was extracted using the RNeasy kit, and about 0.5 to 1 ug of the RNA was reverse transcribed with random hexamers. Using fastp trimming at Q25 and MiXCR clonotype assembly, TCRdb reanalyzed the public sequencing data and kept in-frame beta chains. Rows are combined by CDR3 protein, so each entry shows the most common genes and DNA. The sample profile shows almost 450,000 distinct CDR3 sequences; approximately 85% of them were found once. The top ten hold under 0.15% of the sample. Sequencing used CD8+ T cells from PBMCs. These receptors all stem from a human donor with multiple sclerosis.

The chain is built from TRBV19 and TRBJ1-2; the D gene is possibly TRBD1 (5 bases). Germline CDR1 reads LNHDA; CDR2 reads SQIVND (reference sequence). V was pared by 3 bases and J by 7 bases, with 18 bases between. CDR3 length: 15 amino acids. CDR3 DNA: TGTGCCAGTAGTATCCGGGGCGACAGCAGACTTGGCTACACCTTC. Residues: CASSIRGDSRLGYTF.

This chain connects TRBV4-1 to TRBJ2-3; 10 bases line up with TRBD2. Germline CDR1 and CDR2: MGHRA and YSYEKL. V shed 2 bases, J shed 4 bases, and the junction held 6 bases outside the gene matches. There are 16 residues in the CDR3. The CDR3 bases are TGCGCCAGCAGCCAAAGCGGGGGGGCCAGTGCAGATACGCAGTATTTT. Translated, it gives CASSQSGGASADTQYF.

The chain recombines TRBV15 with TRBJ2-3; D unclear. Trimming cost V 1 base and J 2 bases, with 13 bases left between them. Germline V gene lookup returns CDR1 LNHNV and CDR2 YYDKDF (reference sequence). The CDR3 has 16 amino acids. The CDR3 sequence: CATSRGAASVTDTQYF. CDR3 nucleotide sequence: TGTGCCACCAGCAGAGGTGCAGCCAGCGTCACAGATACGCAGTATTTT.

This chain joins TRBV11-2 and TRBJ1-2; tentative D call: TRBD1 (6 bases). The CDR3 runs to 13 residues. The V end lost 0 bases, the J end lost 7 bases, and 9 bases lay between the germline ends. Germline V CDR1 and CDR2: SGHAT, FQNNGV. CDR3 protein: CASSLDLTGGYTF. CDR3 DNA sequence: TGTGCCAGCAGCTTAGATCTGACAGGTGGCTACACCTTC.

CDR3 DNA sequence: TGTGCCAGTACCACGCGACACTGGGAGCAGTACTTC. Its protein product is CASTTRHWEQYF. The V call is TRBV2, the J call TRBJ2-7; D remains unclear. Germline-derived CDR1 and CDR2 are SNHLY and FYNNEI. Trimming took 9 bases from V and 7 from J, leaving 16 bases between them. The CDR3 covers 12 residues.

The chain is built from TRBV6-5 and TRBJ1-1; 11 bases line up with TRBD1. V trimming: 0 bases; J trimming: 4 bases; junction bases outside the gene matches: 7. This CDR3 is built from 17 residues. CDR1 is MNHEY and CDR2 is SVGAGI in the germline V gene. This chain's CDR3 is CASSYSNPGQGVTEAFF. The DNA of the CDR3 is TGTGCCAGCAGTTACTCGAATCCGGGACAGGGGGTCACTGAAGCTTTCTTT.

The gene calls are TRBV7-3 and TRBJ2-5, with 7 positions matching TRBD1. V trimming: 2 bases; J trimming: 6 bases; junction bases outside the gene matches: 3. CDR1 is SGHTA and CDR2 is FQGTGA in the germline V gene. This CDR3 contains 13 residues. This chain's CDR3 is CASSLVRGKTQYF. The CDR3 nucleotides read TGTGCCAGCAGCTTAGTCAGGGGGAAGACCCAGTACTTC.

This clonotype was observed once. The chain couples TRBV20-1 to TRBJ2-2; a weak D match, TRBD1 (5 bases). CDR1 DFQATT and CDR2 SNEGSKA come from the germline V gene (reference sequence). The CDR3 sequence is 15 residues long. V dropped 6 bases and J dropped 1 base, with 15 bases sitting between them. The CDR3 spells CSAGSGRENTGELFF. DNA of the CDR3: TGCAGTGCGGGATCCGGCAGGGAGAACACCGGGGAGCTGTTTTTT.

V and J are TRBV10-3 and TRBJ2-6; unclear D gene. V was clipped by 10 bases and J by 2 bases, with 12 bases between them. This CDR3 comprises 14 residues. Germline loops: CDR1 ENHRY, CDR2 SYGVKD. Written as DNA, the CDR3 is TGTGCCACCTCGACGGAAGCTGGGGCCAACGTCCTGACTTTC. Encoded protein: CATSTEAGANVLTF.

The CDR3 coding sequence is TGTGCCAGCAGCTCGCTAGGGTATGAGCAGTTCTTC. It yields the protein CASSSLGYEQFF. The V and J genes are TRBV5-6 and TRBJ2-1; the D is unclear. Germline-derived CDR1 and CDR2 are SGHDT and YYEEEE. V was pared by 3 bases and J by 8 bases, with 9 bases between. CDR3 length equals 12 residues.

This sequence joins TRBV6-1 and TRBJ1-1, with D uncertain. Germline V gives CDR1 MNHNS, CDR2 SASEGT. V was cut by 5 bases and J by 5 bases, with 9 bases left in between. The CDR3 has 12 residues. The CDR3 is CASSTIGTEAFF. CDR3 nucleotide sequence: TGTGCCAGCAGTACCATCGGGACTGAAGCTTTCTTT.

The V call is TRBV12-3 or TRBV12-4, the J call TRBJ2-7; 7 nucleotides match TRBD2. This CDR3 has 12 residues. J gave up 6 bases and V 7 bases, and 6 bases lay outside the gene matches. CDR3 amino acids: CASTMGGFEQYF. For the CDR3, the DNA is TGTGCCAGCACTATGGGGGGGTTCGAGCAGTACTTC.

This chain uses TRBV7-8 with TRBJ2-3; 7 bases align to TRBD1. Germline values: CDR1 SGHVS, CDR2 FQNEAQ. The CDR3 sequence is 17 residues long. V dropped 1 base and J dropped 0; count of bases not matched to a gene: 7. The CDR3 is CASSLVGGQSSTDTQYF. CDR3 sequence (DNA): TGTGCCAGCAGCTTAGTAGGGGGACAGTCTAGCACAGATACGCAGTATTTT.

With respect to this clonotype: One end of the junction is discordant with germline, which a read error may explain. The chain has TRBV7-7 and TRBJ2-1, with a tentative D call TRBD2 (5 bases). The CDR3 has 13 residues. Germline CDR1 and CDR2: SSHAT and FNYEAQ (reference sequence). The CDR3 nucleotides read TGTGCTAGCAGCCCAAGCAGGAGGCATGAGCAGTTCTTC. It translates to CASSPSRRHEQFF.

Here the CDR3 reads CASSRVTGLEDTEAFF. CDR3 nucleotide sequence: TGTGCCAGCAGTCGGGTGACAGGGCTGGAGGACACTGAAGCTTTCTTT. The chain employs TRBV6-1 and TRBJ1-1; 7 nucleotides agree with TRBD1. Per germline, CDR1 MNHNS and CDR2 SASEGT. V lost 5 bases to trimming and J lost 3 bases; unmatched junction nucleotides: 12. This CDR3 has 16 residues.

The J gene is TRBJ2-5, the V gene TRBV7-9, with 8 bases fitting TRBD1. This CDR3 has 17 amino acids. Losses at the gene ends were 3 bases for V and 4 bases for J; bases not matched to a gene: 13. Germline V gene lookup returns CDR1 SEHNR and CDR2 FQNEAQ (reference sequence). Here the CDR3 reads CASSFLPSQTGVETQYF. The CDR3 DNA reads TGTGCCAGCAGCTTCCTCCCCTCACAGACAGGGGTAGAGACCCAGTACTTC.

This clonotype was detected once. CDR3 in DNA: TGTGCCACCAGTGATATAATGGATGAGCAGTTCTTC. This codes for CATSDIMDEQFF. The chain couples TRBV24-1 to TRBJ2-1; no definite D call. The CDR3 runs 12 residues. The V end was cut by 3 bases, the J end by 8 bases, with 7 bases between. CDR1 is KGHDR and CDR2 is SFDVKD in the germline V gene.

J is TRBJ2-1 and V is TRBV4-1; possibly TRBD2 for D (5 bases). Germline V gives CDR1 MGHRA, CDR2 YSYEKL. The CDR3 totals 14 residues. Trimming took off 1 base at V and 4 bases at J, with 8 bases between the two ends. CDR3 in DNA: TGCGCCAGCAGCCAAGGGACTGAATACAATGAGCAGTTCTTC. It codes for CASSQGTEYNEQFF.

The chain is built from TRBV6-6 and TRBJ2-1, with 8 nucleotides matching TRBD1. With 6 bases clipped from V and 10 bases from J, the junction kept 14 bases outside the gene matches. The CDR3 length is 15 residues. Germline CDR1 and CDR2: MNHNY and SVGAGI (reference sequence). CDR3 coding DNA: TGTGCCAGCAGCTCCCTCGGACAGGGAATGGGAGAGCAGTTCTTC. Amino acids: CASSSLGQGMGEQFF.

This chain links TRBV11-2 with TRBJ1-2; D call uncertain. Germline CDR1 and CDR2: SGHAT and FQNNGV. Trimming shortened V by 6 bases and J by 6 bases, and 23 bases separated the two germline ends. This CDR3 has 16 amino acids. The CDR3 sequence is CASRLIRHTTRDGYTF. The CDR3 nucleotides read TGTGCCAGCAGGCTCATTAGACACACTACACGGGATGGCTACACCTTC.

The V and J genes are TRBV14 and TRBJ1-4; 10 nucleotides line up with TRBD1. V trimming: 0 bases; J trimming: 0 bases; junction bases outside the gene matches: 4. This CDR3 is built from 18 residues. Germline-derived CDR1 and CDR2 are SGHDN and FVKESK. In DNA, the CDR3 is TGTGCCAGCAGCCAAGACGGGACAGGGGTTGCAACTAATGAAAAACTGTTTTTT. Translating gives CASSQDGTGVATNEKLFF. The complete variable domain, with remaining parts taken from reference TRBV14 and TRBJ1-4, reads EAGVTQFPSHSVIEKGQTVTLRCDPISGHDNLYWYRRVMGKEIKFLLHFVKESKQDESGMPNNRFLAERTGGTYSTLKVQPAELEDSGVYFCASSQDGTGVATNEKLFFGSGTQLSVL.

The CDR3 protein is CASSFRDALNTEAFF. DNA of the CDR3: TGCGCCAGCAGCTTCCGGGACGCCTTGAACACTGAAGCTTTCTTT. V gene TRBV5-1 combines with J gene TRBJ1-1; weak D call: TRBD1 (5 bases). The germline V and J ends were trimmed by 2 bases and 0 bases, with 11 bases remaining between them. This CDR3 is built from 15 residues. The germline V gene encodes CDR1 SGHRS and CDR2 YFSETQ.

The J gene is TRBJ1-1, the V gene TRBV2; D is perhaps TRBD1 (5 bases). Between the trimmed V and J ends, which lost 6 bases and 11 bases, there was a span of 22 bases. This CDR3 comprises 14 residues. From germline, CDR1 is SNHLY and CDR2 FYNNEI. CDR3 DNA: TGTGCCAGCAGGGACCCCCCCCGGGACGGCTCGGCTTTCTTT. This gives the protein CASRDPPRDGSAFF.

The rearrangement joins TRBV18 to TRBJ2-2, with 8 bases matching TRBD2. V shed 6 bases and J 4 bases; nucleotides not matched to a gene: 13. In germline, CDR1 is KGHSH, CDR2 LQKENI. CDR3 size: 17 residues. CDR3 sequence: CASSSYRTGTSTGELFF. In DNA form, the CDR3 reads TGTGCCAGCTCCTCGTACAGGACCGGGACTAGCACCGGGGAGCTGTTTTTT.

This clonotype was observed a single time. The chain combines TRBV14 with TRBJ1-3; D not certain. V dropped 3 bases and J dropped 6 bases, with 18 bases sitting between them. Germline V gives CDR1 SGHDN, CDR2 FVKESK. The CDR3 contains 16 residues. In DNA form, the CDR3 reads TGTGCCAGCAGCCAGAGGGTAGCGTTCTTGGAAAACACCATATATTTT. It encodes CASSQRVAFLENTIYF.

The genes are TRBV4-1 and TRBJ2-7, with 8 bases lining up with TRBD2. Germline CDR1 MGHRA, CDR2 YSYEKL. The CDR3 length is 20 residues. V lost 1 base, J lost 0 bases, and 17 bases stayed unmatched. CDR3 nucleotide sequence: TGCGCCAGCAGCCAAGCCCCCAAGCGGGGGATAACTTATCGCTCCTACGAGCAGTACTTC. Its protein is CASSQAPKRGITYRSYEQYF.